This TCR beta chain was documented in a study of CD8 T cells in Susac syndrome. RNA totalling 0.5 to 1 ug underwent reverse transcription with random hexamers. TCRdb ran MiXCR on the immunoSEQ multiplex PCR reads and lists one entry per CDR3 protein. The profile shows some 110,000 distinct CDR3 sequences, roughly 94% of them singletons. This sequence originates from a human donor with Susac syndrome. The specimen was CD8+ T cells from PBMCs.

In DNA, the CDR3 is TGCGCCAGCAGCCAAGTAGGGGAGGATGGCTACACCTTC. Translation gives CASSQVGEDGYTF. V and J are TRBV4-1 and TRBJ1-2, with D possibly being TRBD1 (5 bases). The CDR3 runs 13 residues. Trimming shortened V by 1 base and J by 6 bases, and 9 bases separated the two germline ends. CDR1 is MGHRA, CDR2 YSYEKL, per germline.